This T cell receptor beta chain stems from a study of T cells in tumors after PD-1 blockade. As for the study in general: Patients received pembrolizumab 200 mg every 3 weeks or cemiplimab 350 mg every 2 weeks. A subset received ongoing vismodegib 150 mg daily alongside anti-PD-1 therapy. Study conclusions and caveats: About 41% of tumor TCR clonotypes were also found in blood.

TCRdb's table, derived via immunoSEQ multiplex PCR, lists solely in-frame clones and lacks some. The data hold more than 50,000 clones, with 74% observed a single time. Tumor or blood genomic DNA was sequenced, with inputs of about 550 ng to 6,004 ng. In regard to this clone: Its antigen remains unknown.

The TCR was taken from a human donor with basal cell carcinoma. Here the sequenced sample was PBMCs, taken after anti-PD-1 treatment.

The chain's CDR3 is CASSSGGVGEQFF. The CDR3 DNA reads as TGTGCCAGCAGCTCGGGGGGGGTTGGTGAGCAGTTCTTC. The rearrangement links TRBV7-2 to TRBJ2-1; 8 bases line up with TRBD2. Germline CDR1 is SGHTA and CDR2 is FQGNSA. The CDR3 loop spans 13 amino acids. V lost 4 bases to trimming and J lost 9 bases; unmatched junction nucleotides: 5. The variable domain in full, with the rest retrieved from reference TRBV7-2 and TRBJ2-1, is GAGVSQSPSNKVTEKGKDVELRCDPISGHTALYWYRQSLGQGLEFLIYFQGNSAPDKSGLPSDRFSAERTGGSVSTLTIQRTQQEDSAVYLCASSSGGVGEQFFGPGTRLTVL.